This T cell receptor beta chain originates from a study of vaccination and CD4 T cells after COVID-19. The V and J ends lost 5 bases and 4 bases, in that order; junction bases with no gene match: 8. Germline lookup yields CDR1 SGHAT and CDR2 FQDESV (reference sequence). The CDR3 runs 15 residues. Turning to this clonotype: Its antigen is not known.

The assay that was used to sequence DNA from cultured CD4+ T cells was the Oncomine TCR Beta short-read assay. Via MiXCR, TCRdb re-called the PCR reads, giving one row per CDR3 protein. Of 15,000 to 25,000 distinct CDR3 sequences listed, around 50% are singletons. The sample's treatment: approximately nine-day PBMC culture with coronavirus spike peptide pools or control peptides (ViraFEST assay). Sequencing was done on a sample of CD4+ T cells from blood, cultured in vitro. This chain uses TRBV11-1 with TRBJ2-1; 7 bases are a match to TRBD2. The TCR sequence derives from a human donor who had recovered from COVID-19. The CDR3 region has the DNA TGTGCCAGCAGCACCTTAGCGGGTCAATACAATGAGCAGTTCTTC. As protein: CASSTLAGQYNEQFF.